Presented here are 23 T cell receptor beta chains from one specimen sequenced in a study of blood T cell repertoires in COVID-19. Using immunoSEQ multiplex PCR, the repertoire was profiled, and TCRdb retains in-frame clones only, with some absent. The sample lists some 150,000 clones, approximately 89% occurring once. The sequenced sample was peripheral blood. Receptor source: a human donor in a cohort sampled during active COVID-19.

The chain has TRBV4-1 and TRBJ1-3; no reliable D call. Germline V gives CDR1 MGHRA, CDR2 YSYEKL. The CDR3 is 15 residues long. Trimming stripped 1 base from V and 0 bases from J, with 7 bases between. DNA for the CDR3: TGCGCCAGCAGCCAAGTTTACAGCTCTGGAAACACCATATATTTT. It codes for CASSQVYSSGNTIYF.

The chain joins TRBV4-1 to TRBJ2-1; TRBD2 aligns across 12 bases. The trim removed 4 bases at V and 4 bases at J, leaving 14 bases unmatched. Germline CDR1 and CDR2: MGHRA and YSYEKL. This CDR3 comprises 19 residues. CDR3 amino acids: CASSRLPRPSGGVYNEQFF. The DNA of the CDR3 is TGCGCCAGCAGCCGCCTCCCCCGACCTAGCGGGGGGGTTTACAATGAGCAGTTCTTC.

The CDR3 DNA sequence: TGTGCCAGCAGCTCCGGACTAGCGGGGGGAGAGGATACGCAGTATTTT. Its protein is CASSSGLAGGEDTQYF. The V gene is TRBV11-3, the J gene TRBJ2-3, with 14 bases that match TRBD2. The CDR3 consists of 16 residues. The V segment lost 4 bases and the J segment 6 bases; nucleotides outside the gene matches: 6. Germline V gene lookup returns CDR1 SGHNT and CDR2 YENEEA.

This chain uses TRBV5-4 with TRBJ2-2; 10 bases match TRBD2. V dropped 0 bases and J dropped 7; count of bases not matched to a gene: 3. CDR3 length equals 15 residues. The germline CDR1 and CDR2 sequences are SGHNT and YYREEE (reference sequence). Written as DNA, the CDR3 is TGTGCCAGCAGCTTGGGGGGACTAGCGAACGGGGAGCTGTTTTTT. As protein: CASSLGGLANGELFF.

This chain uses TRBV18 with TRBJ2-3; TRBD1 might be the D (6 bases). This CDR3 region has 15 residues. CDR1 and CDR2 from the germline V gene are KGHSH and LQKENI. Trimming took 3 bases from V and 0 from J, leaving 10 bases between them. CDR3 nucleotides: TGTGCCAGCTCACCTAGGACAGCAAGCACAGATACGCAGTATTTT. It yields the protein CASSPRTASTDTQYF.

The chain uses TRBV4-2 and TRBJ2-7; D might be TRBD2 (6 bases). Per the germline V gene, CDR1 is LGHNA and CDR2 is YNFKEQ. V was shortened by 2 bases and J by 0 bases, with 17 bases between the two germline ends. The CDR3 sequence is 17 residues long. Here the CDR3 reads CASSQLIGTEDSYEQYF. In nucleotides, the CDR3 is TGTGCCAGCAGCCAACTTATCGGGACTGAGGACTCCTACGAGCAGTACTTC.

The V call is TRBV2, the J call TRBJ2-3, with 7 bases that match TRBD2. The length of the CDR3 is 15 residues. Trimming removed 6 bases from V and 0 bases from J; junction bases left unmatched: 6. Germline V CDR1 and CDR2: SNHLY, FYNNEI. CDR3 nucleotides: TGTGCCAGCAGCGGGGGGATCCAAAGCACAGATACGCAGTATTTT. Its protein product is CASSGGIQSTDTQYF.

This clone has just one count. The chain joins TRBV25-1 to TRBJ1-1; possible D gene TRBD1, 6 bases. The germline V gene has CDR1 MGHDK and CDR2 SYGVNS. V lost 6 bases and J 1 base, leaving 15 bases between the germline ends. The CDR3 has 15 residues. CDR3 coding DNA: TGTGCCAGCAGCTTTACAGGGCGGCGGAACACTGAAGCTTTCTTT. This gives the protein CASSFTGRRNTEAFF.

The chain carries TRBV12-3 or TRBV12-4 and TRBJ1-5, with unresolved D. V was shortened by 4 bases and J by 5 bases, with 6 bases between the two germline ends. This CDR3 comprises 12 residues. Written as DNA, the CDR3 is TGTGCCAGCAGTTACTCATATCAGCCCCAGCATTTT. The encoded protein is CASSYSYQPQHF.

This chain connects TRBV18 to TRBJ2-2, with TRBD2 matching 10 bases. CDR1 KGHSH and CDR2 LQKENI come from the germline V gene. The CDR3 loop spans 15 amino acids. V lost 5 bases to trimming and J lost 8 bases; unmatched junction nucleotides: 8. The CDR3 DNA follows: TGTGCCAGCTCATTGAGCGGGGGGGGCGCTGGGGAGCTGTTTTTT. Amino acids: CASSLSGGGAGELFF. Together with reference TRBV18 and TRBJ2-2, the CDR3 gives the full variable domain: NAGVMQNPRHLVRRRGQEARLRCSPMKGHSHVYWYRQLPEEGLKFMVYLQKENIIDESGMPKERFSAEFPKEGPSILRIQQVVRGDSAAYFCASSLSGGGAGELFFGEGSRLTVL.

The chain employs TRBV5-6 and TRBJ2-4; tentatively, D is TRBD1 (6 bases). This CDR3 comprises 15 residues. Germline V CDR1 and CDR2: SGHDT, YYEEEE. V shed 3 bases and J shed 1 base, with 11 bases lying between them. CDR3 loop: CASSSIQGAKNIQYF. In DNA, the CDR3 is TGTGCCAGCAGCTCAATTCAGGGGGCCAAAAACATTCAGTACTTC.

V is TRBV7-9 and J is TRBJ1-2, with D possibly being TRBD1 (6 bases). The germline V gene encodes CDR1 SEHNR and CDR2 FQNEAQ (reference sequence). Between the trimmed V and J ends, which lost 1 base and 2 bases, there was a span of 11 bases. The CDR3 has 15 amino acids. CDR3: CASSLGDTVNYGYTF. CDR3 bases: TGTGCCAGCAGCTTAGGGGACACAGTAAACTATGGCTACACCTTC.

The chain uses TRBV6-5 and TRBJ1-1; TRBD1 aligns across 9 bases. Germline lookup yields CDR1 MNHEY and CDR2 SVGAGI. The CDR3 spans 15 residues. V was clipped by 4 bases and J by 0 bases; unmatched bases: 3. The CDR3 coding sequence is TGTGCCAGCAGTTTACGGACAGGGGTGAACACTGAAGCTTTCTTT. It specifies CASSLRTGVNTEAFF.

The rearrangement uses TRBV4-1 and TRBJ2-7, with 8 bases aligning to TRBD1. J gave up 0 bases and V 5 bases, and 6 bases lay outside the gene matches. The CDR3 covers 15 residues. Germline CDR1 reads MGHRA; CDR2 reads YSYEKL. The CDR3 loop is CASSIRTGSSYEQYF. Here the CDR3 DNA reads TGCGCCAGCAGCATACGGACAGGGAGCTCCTACGAGCAGTACTTC.

The chain combines TRBV27 with TRBJ2-3, with TRBD2 matching 10 bases. Germline V lookup: CDR1 MNHEY, CDR2 SMNVEV (reference sequence). The V segment lost 0 bases and the J segment 5 bases; nucleotides outside the gene matches: 2. The CDR3 length is 15 residues. The CDR3 nucleotides are TGTGCCAGCAGTTTATCGCTAGCGGGGGAAGATACGCAGTATTTT. This sequence encodes CASSLSLAGEDTQYF.

The V call is TRBV29-1, the J call TRBJ2-1, with 7 bases aligning to TRBD2. With 6 bases clipped from V and 0 bases from J, the junction kept 8 bases outside the gene matches. Germline CDR1 SQVTM, CDR2 ANQGSEA. The CDR3 length is 15 residues. For the CDR3, the DNA is TGCAGCGTCGCCCCCGGGACTAACTCCTACAATGAGCAGTTCTTC. Its translation is CSVAPGTNSYNEQFF.

The chain employs TRBV7-2 and TRBJ2-7, with TRBD1 identical over 8 bases. V dropped 1 base and J dropped 1; count of bases not matched to a gene: 6. This CDR3 comprises 16 residues. The germline CDR1 and CDR2 sequences are SGHTA and FQGNSA. Here the CDR3 DNA reads TGTGCCAGCAGCTTAGGGTTGGGGGACAGGTCCTACGAGCAGTACTTC. Residues: CASSLGLGDRSYEQYF.

This chain joins TRBV5-1 and TRBJ2-7; TRBD1 matches 8 bases. The germline CDR1 and CDR2 sequences are SGHRS and YFSETQ. This CDR3 comprises 15 residues. J was trimmed by 0 bases and V by 4 bases; bases with no gene match: 6. In DNA form, the CDR3 reads TGCGCCAGCAGCAGAGGACAGGGCTTCTCCTACGAGCAGTACTTC. Translation gives CASSRGQGFSYEQYF.

The chain combines TRBV25-1 with TRBJ1-2; 9 nucleotides line up with TRBD1. This CDR3 has 13 amino acids. From germline, CDR1 is MGHDK and CDR2 SYGVNS. Trimming removed 6 bases from V and 4 bases from J; junction bases left unmatched: 3. The DNA of the CDR3 is TGTGCCAGCAGACAGGGGGCAGGCTATGGCTACACCTTC. Its protein is CASRQGAGYGYTF.

V and J are TRBV5-1 and TRBJ1-2; a possible D gene is TRBD1 (5 bases). The CDR3 contains 15 residues. The ends were cut back, 0 bases at V and 3 bases at J, with 12 bases in the middle. The germline gives CDR1 SGHRS, CDR2 YFSETQ. This CDR3 reads CASSLAGGGDYGYTF. DNA of the CDR3: TGCGCCAGCAGCTTGGCCGGAGGAGGGGACTATGGCTACACCTTC. Full variable domain (rest looked up from reference TRBV5-1 and TRBJ1-2): KAGVTQTPRYLIKTRGQQVTLSCSPISGHRSVSWYQQTPGQGLQFLFEYFSETQRNKGNFPGRFSGRQFSNSRSEMNVSTLELGDSALYLCASSLAGGGDYGYTFGSGTRLTVV.

A single count supports this clone. The genes are TRBV4-1 and TRBJ2-5; 14 nucleotides align to TRBD2. This CDR3 contains 16 residues. CDR1 is MGHRA, CDR2 YSYEKL, per germline. The trim removed 3 bases at V and 5 bases at J, leaving 5 bases unmatched. In nucleotides, the CDR3 is TGCGCCAGCAGCCAGGTGGGACTAGCGGGGGTGGAGACCCAGTACTTC. It encodes CASSQVGLAGVETQYF.

This chain uses TRBV2 with TRBJ2-7, with TRBD1 identical over 7 bases. V was clipped by 5 bases and J by 0 bases; unmatched bases: 4. CDR3 size: 14 residues. Germline V lookup: CDR1 SNHLY, CDR2 FYNNEI. CDR3 DNA sequence: TGTGCCAGCAGTCTCGACAGGGCCTCCTACGAGCAGTACTTC. Residues: CASSLDRASYEQYF.

This chain links TRBV13 with TRBJ2-5; D is possibly TRBD1 (6 bases). The V end lost 2 bases, the J end lost 1 base, and 8 bases lay between the germline ends. Germline V gene data show CDR1 as PRHDT and CDR2 as FYEKMQ (reference sequence). There are 14 residues in the CDR3. The CDR3 loop is CASSLRTVQETQYF. The DNA for the CDR3 is TGTGCCAGCAGCTTACGGACAGTCCAAGAGACCCAGTACTTC.